The 27 T cell receptor beta chains reported below all come from one sample, sequenced in a study of T cell changes during pregnancy in multiple sclerosis. Generated by immunoSEQ multiplex PCR, the TCRdb table keeps only in-frame clones and is missing some. The sample yields about 120,000 clones, more than 85% seen once. The sequences come from peripheral blood, collected in the third trimester of pregnancy. These receptors came from a female donor with multiple sclerosis, enrolled in a pregnancy study.

The chain links TRBV6-5 to TRBJ2-1; 11 bases map to TRBD2. This CDR3 has 15 amino acids. The junction had 8 bases not matched to a gene; V was cut back by 5 bases and J by 8 bases. Germline CDR1 and CDR2: MNHEY and SVGAGI. The CDR3 is CASSLLAGGVDEQFF. CDR3 DNA sequence: TGTGCCAGCAGTCTATTAGCGGGGGGGGTAGATGAGCAGTTCTTC.

The chain recombines TRBV2 with TRBJ2-3, with 9 nucleotides matching TRBD1. The CDR3 consists of 15 residues. Trimming cost V 6 bases and J 3 bases; bases outside gene matches: 7. Germline V gene data show CDR1 as SNHLY and CDR2 as FYNNEI. The CDR3 region has the DNA TGTGCCAGCAGGTGGGACAGGGTCGAGACAGATACGCAGTATTTT. Translated: CASRWDRVETDTQYF.

The chain joins TRBV11-2 to TRBJ2-1; D is possibly TRBD2 (5 bases). The CDR3 sequence is 15 residues long. The V end was cut by 2 bases, the J end by 7 bases, with 15 bases between. Per germline, CDR1 SGHAT and CDR2 FQNNGV. This chain's CDR3 is CASSLSAGVHNEQFF. The CDR3 DNA reads as TGTGCCAGCAGCTTATCCGCCGGGGTTCATAATGAGCAGTTCTTC.

V and J are TRBV21-1 and TRBJ2-3; TRBD2 is the table's D call and was not checked against the DNA. TRBV21-1 is a pseudogene locus. The CDR3 has 15 amino acids. CDR3 amino acids: CASSNEGIYTDTQYF. CDR3 bases: TGTGCCAGCAGCAATGAGGGCATATACACAGATACGCAGTATTTT.

The chain joins TRBV28 to TRBJ2-1; 7 nucleotides line up with TRBD2. CDR3 size: 15 residues. The germline V gene encodes CDR1 MDHEN and CDR2 SYDVKM. Unmatched junction bases numbered 5, after V lost 6 bases and J lost 0 bases. CDR3 protein: CASSLTSDSYNEQFF. The CDR3 DNA sequence: TGTGCCAGCAGCCTTACTAGCGACTCCTACAATGAGCAGTTCTTC.

J is TRBJ2-1 and V is TRBV28; D is possibly TRBD2 (6 bases). Germline CDR1 reads MDHEN; CDR2 reads SYDVKM. The CDR3 has 17 residues. The V gene lost 5 bases and the J gene lost 1 base, with 18 bases spanning the gap. In DNA, the CDR3 is TGTGCCAGCAGTGTATCCGGGACTCCAGGATCCTACAATGAGCAGTTCTTC. This sequence encodes CASSVSGTPGSYNEQFF. Using reference TRBV28 and TRBJ2-1 for the parts outside the CDR3, the full variable domain is DVKVTQSSRYLVKRTGEKVFLECVQDMDHENMFWYRQDPGLGLRLIYFSYDVKMKEKGDIPEGYSVSREKKERFSLILESASTNQTSMYLCASSVSGTPGSYNEQFFGPGTRLTVL.

This clone occurred once. The gene calls are TRBV5-1 and TRBJ2-7, with 8 bases matching TRBD2. The germline V gene has CDR1 SGHRS and CDR2 YFSETQ. The CDR3 has 15 amino acids. Trimming cost V 1 base and J 3 bases; bases outside gene matches: 6. The CDR3 bases are TGCGCCAGCAGCTTGAACGGCGGGGGGCTCTACGAGCAGTACTTC. Its translation is CASSLNGGGLYEQYF. Combining the CDR3 with reference TRBV5-1 and TRBJ2-7 gives the whole variable domain KAGVTQTPRYLIKTRGQQVTLSCSPISGHRSVSWYQQTPGQGLQFLFEYFSETQRNKGNFPGRFSGRQFSNSRSEMNVSTLELGDSALYLCASSLNGGGLYEQYFGPGTRLTVT.

This clone was picked up a small number of times. V is TRBV7-9 and J is TRBJ2-7; a weak D match, TRBD1 (6 bases). V lost 5 bases to trimming and J lost 5 bases, with 13 bases between them. This CDR3 comprises 13 residues. CDR1 is SEHNR and CDR2 is FQNEAQ in the germline V gene (reference sequence). CDR3 region: CASSPRQGNEQYF. DNA of the CDR3: TGTGCCAGCAGCCCTAGGCAGGGGAACGAGCAGTACTTC.

The chain couples TRBV23-1 to TRBJ1-5; TRBD1 aligns across 8 bases. TRBV23-1 is labeled an ORF, and its function is uncertain. The length of the CDR3 is 19 residues. The V and J ends lost 1 base and 2 bases, in that order; junction bases with no gene match: 13. The CDR3 bases are TGCGCCAGCAGTCAATACACCCTGGTAGACAGGGGCGGCAATCAGCCCCAGCATTTT. This gives the protein CASSQYTLVDRGGNQPQHF.

The genes are TRBV28 and TRBJ2-2; 12 nucleotides match TRBD2. Trimming at V came to 7 bases and at J to 2 bases, leaving 8 bases not matched to a gene. This CDR3 region has 17 residues. Germline assignment: CDR1 MDHEN and CDR2 SYDVKM. The CDR3 protein is CASTLTGLAGNTGELFF. In DNA form, the CDR3 reads TGTGCCAGCACTCTCACGGGACTAGCGGGCAACACCGGGGAGCTGTTTTTT.

This chain links TRBV4-2 with TRBJ1-6, with D possibly TRBD1 on 5 matching bases. Germline values: CDR1 LGHNA, CDR2 YNFKEQ. CDR3 size: 13 residues. V lost 0 bases to trimming and J lost 11 bases, with 8 bases between them. The CDR3 loop reads CASSQEQATPLHF. The CDR3 DNA reads as TGTGCCAGCAGCCAAGAACAGGCAACACCCCTCCACTTT.

The V gene is TRBV10-3, the J gene TRBJ2-1; 8 bases align to TRBD2. The CDR3 length is 14 residues. Germline V lookup: CDR1 ENHRY, CDR2 SYGVKD. Trimming at V came to 9 bases and at J to 6 bases, leaving 10 bases not matched to a gene. The CDR3 sequence is CAITAGVGGNEQFF. For the CDR3, the DNA is TGTGCCATAACAGCGGGAGTTGGGGGCAATGAGCAGTTCTTC.

The chain employs TRBV27 and TRBJ1-2; 9 positions match TRBD1. This CDR3 spans 14 amino acids. The germline CDR1 and CDR2 sequences are MNHEY and SMNVEV (reference sequence). V gave up 4 bases and J gave up 5 bases; unmatched junction bases: 5. DNA of the CDR3: TGTGCCAGCAGTTATCGGACAGGGGCGTATGGCTACACCTTC. Its protein product is CASSYRTGAYGYTF.

This clone has a single count. The chain recombines TRBV29-1 with TRBJ2-1; 9 bases map to TRBD2. CDR3 length equals 12 residues. Germline-derived CDR1 and CDR2 are SQVTM and ANQGSEA. V lost 4 bases, J lost 6 bases, and 1 base stayed unmatched. CDR3 bases: TGCAGCGTTGGGACTAGCGCCAATGAGCAGTTCTTC. It encodes CSVGTSANEQFF.

CDR3 loop: CASRDLIGTDTQYF. The CDR3 bases are TGTGCCAGCAGAGACCTCATCGGGACAGATACGCAGTATTTT. V usage is TRBV2 and J usage is TRBJ2-3, with no clear D. Per germline, CDR1 SNHLY and CDR2 FYNNEI. V was shortened by 6 bases and J by 3 bases, with 13 bases between the two germline ends. The CDR3 covers 14 residues.

This chain joins TRBV4-2 and TRBJ2-1; 11 nucleotides match TRBD2. V was clipped by 4 bases and J by 8 bases; unmatched bases: 10. The CDR3 sequence is 16 residues long. Germline V CDR1 and CDR2: LGHNA, YNFKEQ. CDR3 nucleotides: TGTGCCAGCAGCCTTTCTCTAGCGGGAGGTCGAGATGAGCAGTTCTTC. Protein product: CASSLSLAGGRDEQFF.

The rearrangement links TRBV5-8 to TRBJ1-1; the D is unclear. Germline loops: CDR1 SGHTS, CDR2 YDEGEE. V lost 10 bases and J lost 5, with 9 bases in between. CDR3 length equals 10 residues. The CDR3 spells CAGMYTEAFF. In nucleotides, the CDR3 is TGTGCCGGCATGTATACTGAAGCTTTCTTT. Full variable domain (outside the CDR3, taken from reference TRBV5-8 and TRBJ1-1): EAGVTQSPTHLIKTRGQQATLRCSPISGHTSVYWYQQALGLGLQFLLWYDEGEERNRGNFPPRFSGRQFPNYSSELNVNALELEDSALYLCAGMYTEAFFGQGTRLTVV.

The chain has TRBV5-1 and TRBJ2-2; no definite D call. The CDR3 extends over 14 amino acids. The germline CDR1 and CDR2 sequences are SGHRS and YFSETQ. V lost 2 bases, J lost 3 bases, and 8 bases lay in between. The DNA for the CDR3 is TGCGCCAGCAGCTTTGGCACGTACACCGGGGAGCTGTTTTTT. It codes for CASSFGTYTGELFF.

The chain employs TRBV5-1 and TRBJ1-6; D is perhaps TRBD1 (5 bases). In germline, CDR1 is SGHRS, CDR2 YFSETQ. The length of the CDR3 is 17 residues. Deletions cut 4 bases from V and 5 bases from J, with 19 bases between. The CDR3 loop is CASSEGSGRRDNSPLHF. The DNA for the CDR3 is TGCGCCAGCAGCGAGGGGTCGGGGCGGAGGGATAATTCACCCCTCCACTTT.

This clone has just a few counts. This rearrangement joins TRBV7-2 to TRBJ1-4, with a tentative D call TRBD1 (5 bases). Germline V gene data show CDR1 as SGHTA and CDR2 as FQGNSA. The CDR3 covers 15 residues. Trimming pared 0 bases from V and 8 bases from J, leaving 13 bases between. In nucleotides, the CDR3 is TGTGCCAGCAGCTTAGCGGGCAGGGCCCAAGAAAAACTGTTTTTT. This gives the protein CASSLAGRAQEKLFF.

This clone has a single count. The gene calls are TRBV28 and TRBJ2-3; D unresolved. The V gene lost 2 bases and the J gene lost 4 bases, with 13 bases spanning the gap. The CDR3 sequence is 15 residues long. The V gene's germline CDR1 is MDHEN and CDR2 SYDVKM. CDR3 DNA: TGTGCCAGCAGTTTAGAGCGCTTTGTCTCAGATACGCAGTATTTT. Amino acid sequence: CASSLERFVSDTQYF.

The V call is TRBV5-1, the J call TRBJ2-1; D assignment may be TRBD1 or TRBD2 (5 bases each). Germline loops: CDR1 SGHRS, CDR2 YFSETQ. The CDR3 runs to 17 residues. The V end lost 4 bases, the J end lost 0 bases, and 17 bases lay between the germline ends. The CDR3 nucleotides read TGCGCCAGCAGCCTGGGACCAAATTACAGCTCCTACAATGAGCAGTTCTTC. Its translation is CASSLGPNYSSYNEQFF.

This rearrangement joins TRBV27 to TRBJ1-2, with a possible D match to TRBD1 (5 bases). V gave up 5 bases and J gave up 4 bases, with 11 bases separating them. This CDR3 is 13 amino acids long. CDR1 and CDR2 from the germline V gene are MNHEY and SMNVEV (reference sequence). The CDR3 loop is CASSPQGSYGYTF. In DNA form, the CDR3 reads TGTGCCAGCAGTCCGCAGGGATCCTATGGCTACACCTTC.

This clone appeared once. The chain links TRBV7-9 to TRBJ2-7, with D maybe TRBD2 (7 bases). V lost 4 bases, J lost 2 bases, and 21 bases lay in between. Germline-derived CDR1 and CDR2 are SEHNR and FQNEAQ (reference sequence). The CDR3 contains 17 residues. This CDR3 reads CASSSAGRAGAPYEQYF. DNA for the CDR3: TGTGCCAGCAGCTCCGCCGGCCGGGCGGGGGCACCCTACGAGCAGTACTTC.

The chain uses TRBV5-1 and TRBJ2-1; D may be TRBD1 (6 bases). The germline V gene encodes CDR1 SGHRS and CDR2 YFSETQ. The CDR3 contains 15 residues. The V end lost 0 bases, the J end lost 2 bases, and 9 bases lay between the germline ends. Written as DNA, the CDR3 is TGCGCCAGCAGCTTGGTAGGGGGACCCTACAATGAGCAGTTCTTC. Translating it yields CASSLVGGPYNEQFF.

The chain couples TRBV5-4 to TRBJ2-1, with 13 bases matching TRBD2. V gave up 0 bases and J gave up 9 bases; unmatched junction bases: 3. The CDR3 is 15 amino acids. In germline, CDR1 is SGHNT, CDR2 YYREEE (reference sequence). The CDR3 bases are TGTGCCAGCAGCTTGGAACTAGCGGGGGGGCCTGAGCAGTTCTTC. Translating gives CASSLELAGGPEQFF.

The gene calls are TRBV9 and TRBJ2-2, with TRBD1 matching over 10 bases. The CDR3 runs to 15 residues. CDR1 is SGDLS and CDR2 is YYNGEE in the germline V gene. V was clipped by 4 bases and J by 6 bases; unmatched bases: 6. The CDR3 sequence is CASSPGTGAAGELFF. The CDR3 DNA reads TGTGCCAGCAGCCCCGGGACAGGGGCGGCCGGGGAGCTGTTTTTT.